The 25 T cell receptor beta chains reported below all come from one sample, sequenced in a study of CD8 T cells in ankylosing spondylitis. Study conclusions and caveats: About 8 highly homologous variants made up a TCR beta motif that seemed to typify ankylosing spondylitis blood.

TCRdb processed the 5' RACE reads anew with MiXCR; each CDR3 protein has one entry. The repertoire holds some 450,000 distinct CDR3 sequences, with about 15% as singletons. Antigen specificity for these receptors is unknown. Sequencing was done on a sample of blood, either unsorted or a sorted T cell fraction (not recorded which). Receptors originate from a male donor with ankylosing spondylitis.

This clonotype was observed a handful of times. V usage is TRBV27 and J usage is TRBJ2-7; 8 bases align to TRBD1. The V gene end was trimmed by 3 bases and the J gene end by 7 bases; junction bases not matched to a gene: 5. The CDR3 runs to 13 residues. CDR1 is MNHEY and CDR2 is SMNVEV in the germline V gene (reference sequence). For the CDR3, the DNA is TGTGCCAGCAGTTTTCAGGGGGCGAGGGAGCAGTACTTC. Residues: CASSFQGAREQYF.

The table lists this clonotype with many counts. The chain has TRBV12-3 or TRBV12-4 and TRBJ1-5, with a tentative D call TRBD1 (6 bases). Trimming took off 3 bases at V and 0 bases at J, with 9 bases between the two ends. CDR3 length equals 15 residues. The CDR3, as DNA: TGTGCCAGCAGTTTCCAGGGGTTTAGCAATCAGCCCCAGCATTTT. This translates into CASSFQGFSNQPQHF.

The table lists this clonotype with a few counts. This chain connects TRBV3-1 to TRBJ2-3; tentative D call: TRBD2 (6 bases). CDR3 length: 15 residues. Trimming shortened V by 1 base and J by 4 bases, and 12 bases separated the two germline ends. In germline, CDR1 is LGHDT, CDR2 YNNKEL (reference sequence). The CDR3 DNA is TGTGCCAGCAGCCAAGTTCTAGCGAGCGCAGATACGCAGTATTTT. As protein: CASSQVLASADTQYF.

This clonotype was recorded a few times. V and J are TRBV5-6 and TRBJ1-5; no firm D call. Trimming removed 4 bases from V and 4 bases from J, with 12 bases in between. From germline, CDR1 is SGHDT and CDR2 YYEEEE. This CDR3 comprises 14 residues. The CDR3 is CASSPRGRNQPQHF. The CDR3 DNA reads TGTGCCAGCAGCCCGAGAGGCAGAAATCAGCCCCAGCATTTT.

A remark on this clonotype: One end of the junction fails to match germline, which may point to a read error. This chain joins TRBV6-5 and TRBJ1-1; 7 positions match TRBD1. CDR3 length: 15 residues. Per germline, CDR1 MNHEY and CDR2 SVGAGI. The CDR3 DNA sequence: TGTGCCAGCAGATACTCGAATCAGGGGGACGCTGAAGCTTTCTTT. Translated: CASRYSNQGDAEAFF.

This clonotype has only a few counts. The chain uses TRBV30 and TRBJ1-5; TRBD1 matches 8 bases. CDR3 length equals 13 residues. Trimming at V came to 3 bases and at J to 5 bases, leaving 3 bases not matched to a gene. Germline-derived CDR1 and CDR2 are GTSNPN and SVGIG (reference sequence). The CDR3 here is CAWSLQGDQPQHF. The DNA for the CDR3 is TGTGCCTGGAGCCTACAGGGGGATCAGCCCCAGCATTTT.

There are a few counts of this clonotype. The V call is TRBV7-2, the J call TRBJ2-7; D may be TRBD2 (6 bases). The germline CDR1 and CDR2 sequences are SGHTA and FQGNSA. The CDR3 spans 15 residues. Trimming removed 0 bases from V and 2 bases from J, with 11 bases in between. CDR3 sequence (DNA): TGTGCCAGCAGCTTAGCTTCTAGCGAAACCTACGAGCAGTACTTC. Protein: CASSLASSETYEQYF.

This clonotype was picked up a small number of times. V usage is TRBV3-1 and J usage is TRBJ1-2; D unclear. The CDR3 is 15 amino acids. The V end lost 5 bases, the J end lost 0 bases, and 13 bases lay between the germline ends. Per the germline V gene, CDR1 is LGHDT and CDR2 is YNNKEL (reference sequence). CDR3 DNA: TGTGCCAGCAGCTCTCGGACGGTCGCTAACTATGGCTACACCTTC. Translation gives CASSSRTVANYGYTF.

The chain recombines TRBV7-6 with TRBJ2-3, with 7 positions matching TRBD2. In germline, CDR1 is SGHVS, CDR2 FNYEAQ. This CDR3 is built from 17 residues. J was trimmed by 1 base and V by 1 base; bases with no gene match: 8. CDR3 protein: CASSLVVAGVGTDTQYF. CDR3 DNA: TGTGCCAGCAGCTTAGTAGTGGCGGGGGTGGGCACAGATACGCAGTATTTT.

This clonotype has just a few counts. The chain couples TRBV3-1 to TRBJ2-3; 9 positions match TRBD1. CDR1 and CDR2 (germline): LGHDT, YNNKEL (reference sequence). V was clipped by 1 base and J by 1 base; unmatched bases: 6. This CDR3 is 17 amino acids long. The CDR3 nucleotides are TGTGCCAGCAGCCAAGCGCAGGGGACAGGGCGCACAGATACGCAGTATTTT. The encoded protein is CASSQAQGTGRTDTQYF.

This clonotype was recorded a few times. V gene TRBV5-1 combines with J gene TRBJ2-3; D may correspond to TRBD1 or TRBD2 (5 bases each). The germline V gene has CDR1 SGHRS and CDR2 YFSETQ. The CDR3 covers 14 residues. V dropped 3 bases and J dropped 2 bases, with 10 bases sitting between them. Here the CDR3 reads CASSWGPDTDTQYF. Here the CDR3 DNA reads TGCGCCAGCAGCTGGGGACCCGACACAGATACGCAGTATTTT.

Concerning this clonotype: A clone one base away is much larger, so this may be a read error. The CDR3 DNA reads TGTGCCATCAGTGACCCGGGACTAGATAACATTCAGTACTTC. Protein product: CAISDPGLDNIQYF. This chain connects TRBV10-3 to TRBJ2-4, with 8 positions matching TRBD2. Per the germline V gene, CDR1 is ENHRY and CDR2 is SYGVKD. The CDR3 is made up of 14 amino acids. V shed 3 bases, J shed 7 bases, and the junction held 5 bases outside the gene matches.

This chain links TRBV20-1 with TRBJ1-2; possibly TRBD1 for D (6 bases). This CDR3 has 15 amino acids. The germline V gene encodes CDR1 DFQATT and CDR2 SNEGSKA (reference sequence). The V end lost 7 bases, the J end lost 7 bases, and 25 bases lay between the germline ends. The CDR3 sequence is CSVAAQGKVVGGYTF. The CDR3 DNA reads TGCAGTGTAGCTGCACAGGGAAAAGTAGTGGGTGGCTACACCTTC.

The CDR3 DNA sequence: TGCAGTGCTAGAGAATTTGGTGGGCAGGGCTACGAGCAGTACTTC. Protein product: CSAREFGGQGYEQYF. The rearrangement joins TRBV20-1 to TRBJ2-7; a possible D gene is TRBD1 (5 bases). The V gene's germline CDR1 is DFQATT and CDR2 SNEGSKA (reference sequence). The length of the CDR3 is 15 residues. V dropped 0 bases and J dropped 3 bases, with 15 bases sitting between them.

This CDR3 is CASSPNYDRGNYGYTF. DNA for the CDR3: TGCGCCAGCAGCCCTAACTACGACAGGGGGAACTATGGCTACACCTTC. The J gene is TRBJ1-2, the V gene TRBV4-3, with TRBD1 matching 9 bases. J was trimmed by 2 bases and V by 4 bases; bases with no gene match: 8. Germline assignment: CDR1 LGHNA and CDR2 YSLEER. This CDR3 has 16 amino acids.

The chain combines TRBV10-3 with TRBJ2-3, with TRBD2 matching 12 bases. This CDR3 region has 15 residues. Germline CDR1 and CDR2: ENHRY and SYGVKD. Unmatched junction bases numbered 3, after V lost 6 bases and J lost 2 bases. CDR3 DNA: TGTGCCATCAGCCGACTAGCGGGGGTCACAGATACGCAGTATTTT. The encoded protein is CAISRLAGVTDTQYF.

Here the CDR3 reads CASTQRGGGSSYEQYF. CDR3 nucleotide sequence: TGTGCCAGCACCCAGAGGGGCGGGGGAAGCTCCTACGAGCAGTACTTC. The V gene is TRBV6-1, the J gene TRBJ2-7; 7 bases line up with TRBD2. Germline V gives CDR1 MNHNS, CDR2 SASEGT. The junction had 12 bases not matched to a gene; V was cut back by 7 bases and J by 0 bases. The CDR3 spans 16 residues.

The V gene is TRBV18, the J gene TRBJ2-7; D uncertain. V was pared by 0 bases and J by 0 bases, with 6 bases between. The germline V gene encodes CDR1 KGHSH and CDR2 LQKENI. This CDR3 spans 14 amino acids. This CDR3 reads CASSPPSRSYEQYF. In DNA form, the CDR3 reads TGTGCCAGCTCACCACCGTCCCGCTCCTACGAGCAGTACTTC.

This clonotype was seen ten or more times. The genes are TRBV6-5 and TRBJ1-1; D is unresolved. The CDR3 is 14 residues long. V was pared by 0 bases and J by 3 bases, with 8 bases between. Germline V gene lookup returns CDR1 MNHEY and CDR2 SVGAGI. CDR3 in DNA: TGTGCCAGCAGTTACTCAGGCAGAGACACTGAAGCTTTCTTT. Its protein product is CASSYSGRDTEAFF.

The gene calls are TRBV20-1 and TRBJ2-5, with D tentatively TRBD1 (6 bases). The CDR3 totals 14 residues. The germline V and J ends were trimmed by 1 base and 5 bases, with 14 bases remaining between them. CDR1 is DFQATT, CDR2 SNEGSKA, per germline (reference sequence). CDR3 sequence (DNA): TGCAGTGCTAGAGTTGCAGGGGCGGAGGAGACCCAGTACTTC. Its protein product is CSARVAGAEETQYF.

This clonotype was counted ten times or more. The CDR3 loop is CASSPRLAGGPGKNIQYF. For the CDR3, the DNA is TGCGCCAGCAGCCCCCGACTAGCGGGGGGCCCCGGCAAAAACATTCAGTACTTC. This chain uses TRBV5-1 with TRBJ2-4, with 13 bases identical to TRBD2. V lost 4 bases to trimming and J lost 3 bases; unmatched junction nucleotides: 10. CDR1 and CDR2 from the germline V gene are SGHRS and YFSETQ. CDR3 length equals 18 residues.

This clonotype turned up a few times. The CDR3 DNA sequence: TGTGCCAGCTCACCATTATTGACCGATTCCTACAATGAGCAGTTCTTC. This codes for CASSPLLTDSYNEQFF. The V call is TRBV18, the J call TRBJ2-1; D ambiguous. The germline CDR1 and CDR2 sequences are KGHSH and LQKENI. CDR3 length: 16 amino acids. V gave up 2 bases and J gave up 1 base, with 12 bases separating them.

The J gene is TRBJ2-1, the V gene TRBV19; D possibly uses TRBD1 or TRBD2 (5 bases each). Germline V gives CDR1 LNHDA, CDR2 SQIVND (reference sequence). Between the trimmed V and J ends, which lost 2 bases and 4 bases, there was a span of 15 bases. CDR3 length: 16 amino acids. The CDR3 DNA sequence: TGTGCCAGTAGTATAAGCTACGGGACGGGGTACAATGAGCAGTTCTTC. Protein: CASSISYGTGYNEQFF.

This clonotype was observed a handful of times. The genes are TRBV24-1 and TRBJ2-3, with D possibly TRBD1 on 6 matching bases. Trimming stripped 5 bases from V and 0 bases from J, with 17 bases between. Germline CDR1 KGHDR, CDR2 SFDVKD. CDR3 length: 17 residues. The CDR3 DNA sequence: TGTGCCACCAGTGTTAGCAGGGGACGCTTCAGCACAGATACGCAGTATTTT. As protein: CATSVSRGRFSTDTQYF.

The chain couples TRBV9 to TRBJ2-7, with a tentative D call TRBD1 (5 bases). Trimming took off 0 bases at V and 3 bases at J, with 7 bases between the two ends. The germline gives CDR1 SGDLS, CDR2 YYNGEE. CDR3 length equals 13 residues. The CDR3 bases are TGTGCCAGCAGCGTAGGACAGAACTACGAGCAGTACTTC. This encodes CASSVGQNYEQYF. The full variable domain, its missing parts supplied by reference TRBV9 and TRBJ2-7, is DSGVTQTPKHLITATGQRVTLRCSPRSGDLSVYWYQQSLDQGLQFLIQYYNGEERAKGNILERFSAQQFPDLHSELNLSSLELGDSALYFCASSVGQNYEQYFGPGTRLTVT.